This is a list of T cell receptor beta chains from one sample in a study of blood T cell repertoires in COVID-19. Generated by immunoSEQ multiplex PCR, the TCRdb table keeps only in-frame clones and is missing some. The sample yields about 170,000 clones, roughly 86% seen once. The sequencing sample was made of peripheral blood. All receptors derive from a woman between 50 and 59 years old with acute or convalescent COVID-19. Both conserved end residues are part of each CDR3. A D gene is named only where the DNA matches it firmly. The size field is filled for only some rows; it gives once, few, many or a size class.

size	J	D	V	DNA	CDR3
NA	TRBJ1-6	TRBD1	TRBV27	TGTGCCAGCAGTTTATGGCAGGGGGCTTCACCCCTCCACTTT	CASSLWQGASPLHF
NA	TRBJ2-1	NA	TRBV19	TGTGCCAGTAGCCGGGGCTCCTACAATGAGCAGTTCTTC	CASSRGSYNEQFF
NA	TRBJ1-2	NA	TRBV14	TGTGCCAGCAGCCAAGTAGGGGTTGGCTACACCTTC	CASSQVGVGYTF
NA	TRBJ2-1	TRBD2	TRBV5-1	TGCGCCAGCAGCTTTACTGCGGGGGGGCCATCGGATGAGCAGTTCTTC	CASSFTAGGPSDEQFF
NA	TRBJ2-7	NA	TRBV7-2	TGTGCCAGCACTTACACCTCCTCCTACGAGCAGTACTTC	CASTYTSSYEQYF
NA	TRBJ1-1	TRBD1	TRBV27	TGTGCCAGCAACGATGACAGGGCCCCACAAGGCACTGAAGCTTTCTTT	CASNDDRAPQGTEAFF
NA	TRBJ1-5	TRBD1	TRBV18	TGTGCCAGCTCGCTAGAAAACAGGGGAAATCAGCCCCAGCATTTT	CASSLENRGNQPQHF
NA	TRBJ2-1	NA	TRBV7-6	TGTGCCAGCAGCAATCTAGCTGGCAATGAGCAGTTCTTC	CASSNLAGNEQFF
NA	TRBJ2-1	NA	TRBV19	TGTGCCGGGGGGGCTGATTCGGGTGAGCAGTTCTTC	CAGGADSGEQFF
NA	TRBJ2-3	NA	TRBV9	TGTGCCAGCAGCCCCCATTCAAGGGGGACACCAAACACAGATACGCAGTATTTT	CASSPHSRGTPNTDTQYF
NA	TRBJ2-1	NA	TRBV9	TGTGCCAGCAGCGTAGAGCCAGCGGGCGGCGGTGAGCAGTTCTTC	CASSVEPAGGGEQFF
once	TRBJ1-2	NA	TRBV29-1	TGCAGCGTTGAAACCTACAGGGTACTAAACTATGGCTACACCTTC	CSVETYRVLNYGYTF
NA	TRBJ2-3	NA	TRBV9	TGTGCCAGCAGCACAACAGATACGCAGTATTTT	CASSTTDTQYF
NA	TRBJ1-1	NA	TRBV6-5	TGTGCCAGCAGTTACTCCGCTAGGAACACTGAAGCTTTCTTT	CASSYSARNTEAFF
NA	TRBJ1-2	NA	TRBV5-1	TGCGCCAGCAGCGCCAGGGGAGACTATGGCTACACCTTC	CASSARGDYGYTF
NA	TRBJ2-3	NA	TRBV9	TGTGCCAGCAGCGTAGCCGGGAGAAGAGATACGCAGTATTTT	CASSVAGRRDTQYF
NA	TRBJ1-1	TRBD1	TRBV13	TGTGCCAGCAGCTTAAGGGGGCTAAACACTGAAGCTTTCTTT	CASSLRGLNTEAFF
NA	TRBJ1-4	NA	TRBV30	TGTGCCTGGGCCTCAGCCCCCGGGGAAAAACTGTTTTTT	CAWASAPGEKLFF
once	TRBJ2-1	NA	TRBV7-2	TGTGCCAGCAGAATCGCGACTAGAACCTACAATGAGCAGTTCTTC	CASRIATRTYNEQFF
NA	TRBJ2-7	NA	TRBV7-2	TGTGCCAGCAGCCCGGGACACGTTTTACGGCAGTACTTC	CASSPGHVLRQYF
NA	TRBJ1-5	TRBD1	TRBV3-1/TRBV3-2	TGTGCCAGCAGCCCCCGACAGGGGGTTTTTCAGCCCCAGCATTTT	CASSPRQGVFQPQHF
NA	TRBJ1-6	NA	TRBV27	TGTGCCAGCAGTTTATTTGACAGCCTCAATTCACCCCTCCACTTT	CASSLFDSLNSPLHF
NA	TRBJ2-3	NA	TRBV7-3	TGTGCCAGCAGCGCCCGGCCAGGTTTAGATACGCAGTATTTT	CASSARPGLDTQYF